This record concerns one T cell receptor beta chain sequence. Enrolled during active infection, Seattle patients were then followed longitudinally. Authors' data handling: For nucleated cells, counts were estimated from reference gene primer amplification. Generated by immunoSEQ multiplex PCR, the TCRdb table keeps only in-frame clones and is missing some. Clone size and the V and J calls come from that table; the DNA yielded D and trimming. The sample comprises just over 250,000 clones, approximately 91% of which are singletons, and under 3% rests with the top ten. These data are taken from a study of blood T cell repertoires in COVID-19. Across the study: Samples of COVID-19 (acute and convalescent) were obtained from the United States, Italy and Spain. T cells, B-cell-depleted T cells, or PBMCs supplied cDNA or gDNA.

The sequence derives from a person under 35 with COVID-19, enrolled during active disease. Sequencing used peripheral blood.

The CDR3 loop is CASSTPGGGETQYF. The CDR3 coding sequence is TGTGCCAGCAGTACCCCCGGGGGTGGAGAGACCCAGTACTTC. V and J are TRBV27 and TRBJ2-5; TRBD2 is a possible D gene (6 bases). Trimming pared 5 bases from V and 4 bases from J, leaving 14 bases between. The CDR3 sequence is 14 residues long. CDR1 MNHEY and CDR2 SMNVEV come from the germline V gene (reference sequence).